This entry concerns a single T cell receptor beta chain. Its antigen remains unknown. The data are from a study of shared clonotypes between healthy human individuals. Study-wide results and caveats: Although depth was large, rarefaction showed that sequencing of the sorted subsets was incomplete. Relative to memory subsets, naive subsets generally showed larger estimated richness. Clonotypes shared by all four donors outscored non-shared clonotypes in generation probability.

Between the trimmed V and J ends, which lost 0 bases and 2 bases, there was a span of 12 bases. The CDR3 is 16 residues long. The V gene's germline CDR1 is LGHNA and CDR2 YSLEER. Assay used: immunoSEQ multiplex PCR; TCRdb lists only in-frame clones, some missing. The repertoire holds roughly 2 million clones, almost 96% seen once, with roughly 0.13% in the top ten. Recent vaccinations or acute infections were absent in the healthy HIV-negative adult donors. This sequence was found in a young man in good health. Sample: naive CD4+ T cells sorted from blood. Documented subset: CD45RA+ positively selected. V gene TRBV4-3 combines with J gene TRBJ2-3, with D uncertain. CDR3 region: CASSQEGTIPTDTQYF. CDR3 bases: TGCGCCAGCAGCCAAGAGGGCACTATCCCCACAGATACGCAGTATTTT.